This TCR beta chain comes out of a study of T cell repertoires in ileal Crohn's disease. Study-wide background: Median disease duration was about 8.5 years; roughly 40% smoked at surgery. Study-level results: Within the first postoperative year, endoscopy came at median approximately 6.9 months. Mucosal expansions were suggested to be mainly CD8 T cells.

J lost 7 bases, V lost 6 bases, and 10 bases had no gene match. Per germline, CDR1 MDHEN and CDR2 SYDVKM. The CDR3 loop spans 14 amino acids. Measured with immunoSEQ multiplex PCR; TCRdb has only the in-frame clones, and not every one. The repertoire holds about 13,000 clones, with around 78% as singletons. Time point in this sample: neoterminal ileum biopsy at postoperative endoscopy, about 6 months after surgery. Adults with ileal or ileocolonic Crohn's disease and an indication for resection were eligible. About this clone: No antigen is known for it.

The chain links TRBV28 to TRBJ2-7; TRBD2 agrees at 9 bases. The sample consisted of ileal tissue. The TCR was taken from an adult with Crohn's disease. CDR3 amino acids: CASRLAGAPREQYF. The CDR3 region has the DNA TGTGCCAGCAGATTAGCGGGGGCCCCACGGGAGCAGTACTTC.